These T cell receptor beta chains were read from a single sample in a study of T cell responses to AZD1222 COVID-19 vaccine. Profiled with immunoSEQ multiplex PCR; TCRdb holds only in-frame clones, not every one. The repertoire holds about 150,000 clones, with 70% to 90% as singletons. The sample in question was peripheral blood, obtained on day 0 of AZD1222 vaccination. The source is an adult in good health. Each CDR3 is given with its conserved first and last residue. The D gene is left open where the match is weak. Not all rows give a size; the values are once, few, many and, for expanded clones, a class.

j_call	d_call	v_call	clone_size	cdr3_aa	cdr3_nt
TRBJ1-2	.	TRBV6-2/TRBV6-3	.	CASSYGGTSYGYTF	TGTGCCAGCAGTTACGGGGGGACGTCGTATGGCTACACCTTC
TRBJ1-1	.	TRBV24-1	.	CATRWAVKNTEAFF	TGTGCCACCAGGTGGGCGGTGAAGAACACTGAAGCTTTCTTT
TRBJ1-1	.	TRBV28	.	CASGGQENTEAFF	TGTGCCAGCGGAGGGCAGGAGAACACTGAAGCTTTCTTT
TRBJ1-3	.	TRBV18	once	CASSPEGGRSGNTIYF	TGTGCCAGCTCACCCGAGGGGGGGCGTTCTGGAAACACCATATATTTT
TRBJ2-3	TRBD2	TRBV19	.	CASSIDLGSGRANTQYF	TGTGCCAGTAGTATAGATCTAGGTAGCGGGAGGGCTAATACGCAGTATTTT
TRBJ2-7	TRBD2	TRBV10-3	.	CAISESGGGPYEQYF	TGTGCCATCAGTGAGTCGGGGGGGGGACCCTACGAGCAGTACTTC
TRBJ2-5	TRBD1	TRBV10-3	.	CAIRDGQGEETQYF	TGTGCCATCAGGGATGGACAGGGGGAAGAGACCCAGTACTTC
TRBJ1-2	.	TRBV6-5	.	CASRRGFRYTF	TGTGCCAGCAGGAGGGGTTTTCGCTACACCTTC
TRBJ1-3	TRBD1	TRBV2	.	CASSESDRASGNTIYF	TGTGCCAGCAGTGAATCGGACAGGGCCTCTGGAAACACCATATATTTT
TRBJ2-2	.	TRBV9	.	CASSVKWNTGELFF	TGTGCCAGCAGCGTAAAGTGGAACACCGGGGAGCTGTTTTTT
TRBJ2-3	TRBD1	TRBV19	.	CASSPKTGTRTDTQYF	TGTGCCAGTAGTCCCAAGACAGGGACGAGGACAGATACGCAGTATTTT
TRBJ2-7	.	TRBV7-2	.	CASSTGTASYEQYF	TGTGCCAGCAGCACCGGGACGGCCTCCTACGAGCAGTACTTC
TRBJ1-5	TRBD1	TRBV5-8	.	CASSFNRGTGNQPQHF	TGTGCCAGCAGCTTTAACAGGGGGACCGGCAATCAGCCCCAGCATTTT
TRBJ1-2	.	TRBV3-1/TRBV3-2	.	CASSQADYGYTF	TGTGCCAGCAGCCAAGCAGACTATGGCTACACCTTC
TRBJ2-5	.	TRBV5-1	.	CASSGTGPQETQYF	TGCGCCAGCAGCGGTACAGGGCCCCAAGAGACCCAGTACTTC
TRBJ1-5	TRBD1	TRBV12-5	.	CASGFRQGGQPQHF	TGTGCTAGTGGTTTCCGGCAGGGGGGTCAGCCCCAGCATTTT
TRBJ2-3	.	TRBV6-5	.	CASSYWGRSTDTQYF	TGTGCCAGCAGTTATTGGGGTAGAAGCACAGATACGCAGTATTTT
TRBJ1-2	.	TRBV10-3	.	CATSQEAYGYTF	TGTGCCACCTCACAGGAGGCCTATGGCTACACCTTC
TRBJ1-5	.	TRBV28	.	CASMLEGGNQPQHF	TGTGCCAGTATGCTCGAGGGGGGGAATCAGCCCCAGCATTTT
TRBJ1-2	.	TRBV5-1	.	CASSAGVGYTF	TGCGCCAGCAGCGCGGGTGTTGGCTACACCTTC